One sample yielded the 7 T cell receptor beta chains listed below, sequenced in a study of blood T cell repertoires in COVID-19. Repertoires were generated with immunoSEQ multiplex PCR, while TCRdb's copy carries only in-frame clones and drops some. Of a few hundred thousand clones detected, 85% to 90% appear once; the ten largest clones hold roughly 10%. The sequencing sample was made of peripheral blood. The receptor set was obtained from a woman aged 25 to 39 with COVID-19, enrolled during active disease.

The chain combines TRBV6-6 with TRBJ2-7; TRBD2 matches 8 bases. The V and J ends lost 6 bases and 7 bases, in that order; junction bases with no gene match: 11. This CDR3 region has 14 residues. Germline CDR1 is MNHNY and CDR2 is SVGAGI (reference sequence). The CDR3 loop reads CASSPLAEMGEQYF. As DNA, the CDR3 is TGTGCCAGCAGCCCACTAGCGGAGATGGGGGAGCAGTACTTC.

This clone was counted a few times. The chain links TRBV6-5 to TRBJ1-2; unclear D gene. The CDR3 runs to 13 residues. CDR1 MNHEY and CDR2 SVGAGI come from the germline V gene. Trimming took off 5 bases at V and 2 bases at J, with 9 bases between the two ends. CDR3 DNA: TGTGCCAGCAGTCGGCGGCCCAACTATGGCTACACCTTC. Its protein product is CASSRRPNYGYTF.

The chain has TRBV12-3 or TRBV12-4 and TRBJ2-2; unclear D gene. The V and J ends lost 0 bases and 8 bases respectively, with 4 bases between them. CDR3 size: 12 residues. The CDR3 region is CASSLAAGELFF. The CDR3, as DNA: TGTGCCAGCAGTTTAGCCGCGGGGGAGCTGTTTTTT.

This clone is a singleton in its sample. The gene calls are TRBV6-5 and TRBJ2-3; 8 bases are shared with TRBD2. CDR3 length: 16 residues. CDR1 MNHEY and CDR2 SVGAGI come from the germline V gene. Germline trimming cut 0 bases from V and 2 bases from J; bases unmatched to any gene: 4. The CDR3 is CASSYSGLGDTDTQYF. The CDR3 nucleotides are TGTGCCAGCAGTTACTCGGGACTAGGGGACACAGATACGCAGTATTTT.

The CDR3 region has the DNA TGTGCCAGCAGCAACCTCAGACAGGCTCTCTATGGCTACACCTTC. It yields the protein CASSNLRQALYGYTF. The chain employs TRBV5-6 and TRBJ1-2; TRBD1 is a possible D gene (6 bases). The CDR3 runs 15 residues. V was clipped by 4 bases and J by 4 bases, with 17 bases between them. Germline V gives CDR1 SGHDT, CDR2 YYEEEE.

The chain links TRBV7-3 to TRBJ2-2; D remains ambiguous. Germline CDR1 and CDR2: SGHTA and FQGTGA. V lost 6 bases to trimming and J lost 1 base, with 6 bases between them. This CDR3 contains 13 residues. CDR3 nucleotides: TGTGCCAGCAGGCCAGTGAACACCGGGGAGCTGTTTTTT. Translating gives CASRPVNTGELFF.

This rearrangement joins TRBV28 to TRBJ1-5, with 9 bases matching TRBD1. CDR3 length: 15 residues. Losses at the gene ends were 5 bases for V and 5 bases for J; bases not matched to a gene: 7. Looked up from germline, CDR1 is MDHEN and CDR2 is SYDVKM. CDR3 region: CASSVPGQGHQPQHF. CDR3 nucleotide sequence: TGTGCCAGCAGTGTACCGGGACAGGGTCATCAGCCCCAGCATTTT.